Listed below are T cell receptor beta chains from one sample, sequenced in a study of CD8 T cells in Susac syndrome. Each CDR3 protein gets one entry after TCRdb re-called the immunoSEQ multiplex PCR reads with MiXCR. The table has more than 85,000 distinct CDR3 sequences, 90% to 96% seen once; the top ten hold just over 0.095%. The sequencing input was CD4+ T cells from PBMCs. All receptors derive from a human donor in good health. The CDR3 runs from the conserved cysteine through the conserved F or W. The D gene is left open where the match is weak. The size entry is marked missing in some rows and otherwise reads once, few, many or a size class.

abundance	v_gene	j_gene	d_gene	CDR3aa	CDR3nt
.	TRBV24-1	TRBJ2-3	TRBD1	CATSDLDRGTDTQYF	TGTGCCACCAGTGACCTGGACAGGGGCACAGATACGCAGTATTTT
.	TRBV18	TRBJ2-7	.	CASSPLIGIYEQYF	TGTGCCAGCTCACCACTTATAGGGATCTACGAGCAGTACTTC
.	TRBV2	TRBJ1-6	.	CASWGITDSSPLHF	TGTGCCAGCTGGGGGATTACCGACTCTTCACCCCTCCACTTT
.	TRBV9	TRBJ1-1	.	CASSVGGPGTRGTEAFF	TGTGCCAGCAGCGTAGGGGGCCCGGGGACCCGTGGGACTGAAGCTTTCTTT
.	TRBV29-1	TRBJ1-1	.	CSVDIGGRLLTEAFF	TGCAGCGTTGATATCGGGGGACGCCTACTCACTGAAGCTTTCTTT
.	TRBV13	TRBJ2-4	.	CASSRRGPGAKNIQYF	TGTGCCAGCAGTCGAAGGGGTCCCGGGGCCAAAAACATTCAGTACTTC
once	TRBV20-1	TRBJ2-7	.	CSALRDKGYEQYF	TGCAGTGCTCTCCGGGATAAGGGCTACGAGCAGTACTTC
.	TRBV29-1	TRBJ2-5	.	CSVGSPKETQYF	TGCAGCGTTGGAAGTCCGAAAGAGACCCAGTACTTC
.	TRBV15	TRBJ2-1	TRBD2	CATSRASGSYNEQFF	TGTGCCACCAGCAGGGCTAGCGGATCCTACAATGAGCAGTTCTTC
.	TRBV25-1	TRBJ2-1	TRBD2	CASGGTPRGEQFF	TGTGCCAGCGGAGGGACTCCGCGGGGGGAGCAGTTCTTC
.	TRBV7-2	TRBJ2-7	.	CASSRERGYEQYF	TGTGCCAGCAGCCGCGAAAGAGGTTACGAGCAGTACTTC
.	TRBV7-6	TRBJ2-7	.	CASSLDEGFTYEQYF	TGTGCCAGCAGCTTAGATGAGGGATTCACCTACGAGCAGTACTTC
.	TRBV6-5	TRBJ2-7	TRBD1	CASKDQGARNEQYF	TGTGCCAGCAAGGATCAGGGGGCTCGCAACGAGCAGTACTTC
.	TRBV27	TRBJ2-7	.	CASSFRIRDSYSYEQYF	TGTGCCAGCAGTTTCCGGATCCGGGACTCTTACTCCTACGAGCAGTACTTC
.	TRBV24-1	TRBJ2-7	TRBD1	CATSDSTGQPKYEQYF	TGTGCCACCAGTGATTCGACGGGACAGCCAAAATACGAGCAGTACTTC
.	TRBV7-2	TRBJ2-7	.	CASSADYGAYYEQYF	TGTGCCAGCAGCGCAGACTACGGGGCCTACTACGAGCAGTACTTC
.	TRBV28	TRBJ2-5	.	CASSRGSWETQYF	TGTGCCAGCAGCCGTGGTAGCTGGGAGACCCAGTACTTC